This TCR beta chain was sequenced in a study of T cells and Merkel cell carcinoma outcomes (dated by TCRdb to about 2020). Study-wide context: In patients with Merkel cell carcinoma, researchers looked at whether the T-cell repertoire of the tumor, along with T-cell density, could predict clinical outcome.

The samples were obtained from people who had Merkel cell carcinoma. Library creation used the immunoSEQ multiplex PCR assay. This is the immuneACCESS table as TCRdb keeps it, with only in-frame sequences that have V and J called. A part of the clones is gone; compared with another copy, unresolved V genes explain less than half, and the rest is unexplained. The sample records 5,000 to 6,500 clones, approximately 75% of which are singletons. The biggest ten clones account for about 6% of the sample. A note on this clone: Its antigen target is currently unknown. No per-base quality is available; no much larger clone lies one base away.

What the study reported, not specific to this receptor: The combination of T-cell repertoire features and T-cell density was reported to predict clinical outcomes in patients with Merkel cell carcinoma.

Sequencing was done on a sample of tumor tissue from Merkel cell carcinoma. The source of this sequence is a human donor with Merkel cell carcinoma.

The DNA reads as follows: TGCGCCAGCAGTCCAACGCCGGGACGGTCCTACGAGCAGTACTTC. Translated, this is CASSPTPGRSYEQYF. The receptor chain draws on TRBV5-1 and TRBJ2-7; the D gene is perhaps TRBD1 or TRBD2, as each covers 5 bases. Measured from the cysteine to the phenylalanine, the CDR3 is 15 residues long. Only the CDR3 portion is preserved as DNA: 45 bases, with reading frame beginning at the first base. Sequences SGHRS (CDR1) and YFSETQ (CDR2) are obtained from the germline V gene. The V end loses 5 bases and the J end loses 1 base, and a stretch of 16 bases separates them.